A selection of T cell receptor beta chains follows, all from one sample in a study of blood T cell repertoires in COVID-19. Sequencing was performed with immunoSEQ multiplex PCR; in TCRdb, only in-frame clones are kept and a portion is missing. The data show under 200,000 clones, roughly 90% seen once. Specimen: PBMCs or T cells enriched from blood (not recorded which). These receptors were obtained from a young woman who had recovered from COVID-19. The CDR3 runs from the conserved cysteine through the conserved F or W. The order of the fields is D gene, V gene, J gene, clone size, CDR3 DNA, CDR3 protein. D genes are given only for firm matches. Size is stated for part of the rows, as once, few or many counts, or as a class when the clone is expanded.

>-|TRBV28|TRBJ1-5|-
TGTGCCAGCAGTCATAATAAGGATCCGACAGGACCGAGCCGGCCCCAGCATTTT
CASSHNKDPTGPSRPQHF
>-|TRBV30|TRBJ2-7|-
TGTGCCTGGAAGGCCTTTCAGGGTTGGGGCGAGCAGTACTTC
CAWKAFQGWGEQYF
>TRBD1|TRBV7-2|TRBJ2-3|-
TGTGCCAGCAGCCCCACAGGGGTTCGGACAGATACGCAGTATTTT
CASSPTGVRTDTQYF
>TRBD1|TRBV24-1|TRBJ2-7|-
TGTGCCACCAGTGATTTGTATATGGGACAGGGGAGCTACGAGCAGTACTTC
CATSDLYMGQGSYEQYF
>-|TRBV19|TRBJ1-2|-
TGTGCCAGTAGTTCCCCAGGGTTATCCTCTGGCTACACCTTC
CASSSPGLSSGYTF
>TRBD2|TRBV7-2|TRBJ2-7|-
TGTGCCAGCAGCTTAGCGGGACTAGCGGGCTACGAGCAGTACTTC
CASSLAGLAGYEQYF
>-|TRBV28|TRBJ2-2|-
TGTGCCAGCACCATACTTAACACCGGGGAGCTGTTTTTT
CASTILNTGELFF
>TRBD1|TRBV24-1|TRBJ2-2|-
TGTGCCACCAGTGACACAGCAAAAGGGGGCTCAGGGGAGCTGTTTTTT
CATSDTAKGGSGELFF
>-|TRBV19|TRBJ1-2|-
TGTGCCAGTAGTATAGATGTGAGGACACCCGGTGGCTACACCTTC
CASSIDVRTPGGYTF
>TRBD1|TRBV28|TRBJ1-2|-
TGTGCCAGCTCGCCGGAGAGGCAGGGGGGATATGGCTACACCTTC
CASSPERQGGYGYTF
>-|TRBV27|TRBJ2-2|once
TGTGCCAGCAGTTACTTCCGCCAGGACTACCTAACCGGGGAGCTGTTTTTT
CASSYFRQDYLTGELFF
>-|TRBV10-3|TRBJ1-4|-
TGTGCCATCAGCAAATCCCTAGGGGATGAAAAACTGTTTTTT
CAISKSLGDEKLFF
>-|TRBV11-1|TRBJ2-7|-
TGTGCCAGCAGCTTGGGGGCAGGTCTCGAGCAGTACTTC
CASSLGAGLEQYF
>TRBD1|TRBV9|TRBJ2-5|-
TGTGCCAGCAGCGTAGGGGACAGGGATTTCGGGGGCGAGACCCAGTACTTC
CASSVGDRDFGGETQYF
>TRBD1|TRBV5-5|TRBJ1-1|-
TGTGCCAGCAGTTCCGAAGCAGGGGGAGGAACTGAAGCTTTCTTT
CASSSEAGGGTEAFF
>-|TRBV5-1|TRBJ2-4|-
TGCGCCAGCAGCTTTGGTGAGACCAAAAACATTCAGTACTTC
CASSFGETKNIQYF
>-|TRBV5-1|TRBJ1-2|-
TGCGCCAGCAGTCCCGACAAATCCTTCTATGGCTACACCTTC
CASSPDKSFYGYTF
>TRBD1|TRBV5-1|TRBJ1-2|-
TGCGCCAGCAGCTTGGGGGTTGGGACAGATGCTAACTATGGCTACACCTTC
CASSLGVGTDANYGYTF
>-|TRBV6-2/TRBV6-3|TRBJ2-2|many
TGTGCCAGCAGTTACACGGGACTCGACACCGGGGAGCTGTTTTTT
CASSYTGLDTGELFF
>TRBD1|TRBV5-1|TRBJ2-5|-
TGCGCCAGCAGCTTGGTAGACAGGGGTGGAGAGACCCAGTACTTC
CASSLVDRGGETQYF
>TRBD1|TRBV29-1|TRBJ2-3|-
TGCAGCGTTGAAGATCGGGAATACAGGGGGGTCGCAGATACGCAGTATTTT
CSVEDREYRGVADTQYF
>TRBD1|TRBV28|TRBJ1-5|-
TGTGCCAGCAGTTTAGGGACAGACAATCAGCCCCAGCATTTT
CASSLGTDNQPQHF
>-|TRBV19|TRBJ1-1|few
TGTGCCAGTTCGGGGGTCACTGAAGCTTTCTTT
CASSGVTEAFF
>-|TRBV9|TRBJ1-2|-
TGTGCCAGCAGCACCAACCCCTCCACAGTTAACTATGGCTACACCTTC
CASSTNPSTVNYGYTF
>-|TRBV19|TRBJ2-7|-
TGTGCCAGTAGTATAGAAGAGGCAGACGAGCAGTACTTC
CASSIEEADEQYF
>-|TRBV20-1|TRBJ2-3|-
TGCAGTGCTAGTAATCCTCCAGGGCACTTT
CSASNPPGHF
>-|TRBV5-1|TRBJ1-4|-
TGCGCCAGCAGCTTGGGACCGCAATCGGGTAATGAAAAACTGTTTTTT
CASSLGPQSGNEKLFF
>TRBD1|TRBV3-1/TRBV3-2|TRBJ1-1|-
TGTGCCAGCAGCCCCCGGGACAGGGCGACTGAAGCTTTCTTT
CASSPRDRATEAFF
>TRBD1|TRBV9|TRBJ1-4|-
TGTGCCAGCAGCGGCGGGACAGGGAATGAAAAACTGTTTTTT
CASSGGTGNEKLFF
>TRBD1|TRBV5-1|TRBJ2-7|-
TGCGCCAGCAGCTTGGGGAACAGGGGAGAGCAGTACTTC
CASSLGNRGEQYF
>-|TRBV5-4|TRBJ2-1|-
TGTGCCAGCAGCTTGGACTCCTCATTCTACAATGAGCAGTTCTTC
CASSLDSSFYNEQFF
>TRBD2|TRBV19|TRBJ2-1|-
TGTGCCAGTAGGGTCGGCGGGGGGCCCTACAATGAGCAGTTCTTC
CASRVGGGPYNEQFF
>-|TRBV12-3/TRBV12-4|TRBJ1-5|-
TGTGCCAGCAGTTCCCAGGGTAGTCCCCAGCATTTT
CASSSQGSPQHF
>-|TRBV10-3|TRBJ1-6|-
TGTGCCATCAGTGAGGCGGGGGGCTCTGCTAATTCACCCCTCCACTTT
CAISEAGGSANSPLHF
>-|TRBV14|TRBJ1-1|-
TGTGCCAGCAGCCAAGGTGGGAGGGCCCCAAACACTGAAGCTTTCTTT
CASSQGGRAPNTEAFF
>-|TRBV4-1|TRBJ1-5|-
TGCGCCAGCAGCCACCCAGTTCAGGGCTCGCCCCAGCATTTT
CASSHPVQGSPQHF
>-|TRBV25-1|TRBJ2-7|-
TGTGCCAGCAGTCTAGTAGACAGCAGGGAGCAGTACTTC
CASSLVDSREQYF